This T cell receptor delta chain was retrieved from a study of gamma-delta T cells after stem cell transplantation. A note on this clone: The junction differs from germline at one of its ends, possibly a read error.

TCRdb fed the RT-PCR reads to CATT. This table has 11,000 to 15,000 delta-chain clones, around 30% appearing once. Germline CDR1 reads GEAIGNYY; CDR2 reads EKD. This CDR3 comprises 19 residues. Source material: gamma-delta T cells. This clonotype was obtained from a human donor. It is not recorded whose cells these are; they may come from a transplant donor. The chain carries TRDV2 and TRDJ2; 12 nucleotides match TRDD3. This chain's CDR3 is CACDKVTGGYMTFTAHLFF. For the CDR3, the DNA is TGTGCCTGTGACAAGGTTACTGGGGGATACATGACTTTTACAGCACACCTCTTCTTT.